This T cell receptor (beta chain) is drawn from a study of blood T cell repertoires in COVID-19. Study information: The samples span acute and convalescent COVID-19 from the United States, Italy and Spain. The analysed material was cDNA or gDNA that came from T cells, B-cell-depleted T cells, or PBMCs.

Note on this clone: Other DNA sequences from this sample encode an identical CDR3 as well.

Germline CDR1 is MNHEY and CDR2 is SVGAGI. V shed 0 bases and J shed 7 bases, with 7 bases lying between them. CDR3 length: 13 amino acids. Original analysis: Estimates of nucleated cell counts were drawn from the amplification of reference gene primers. Here immunoSEQ multiplex PCR was the method, and the copy in TCRdb shows in-frame clones only, minus some. That table gives V, J and clone size, and the DNA gave D and trimming. Among 150,000 to 250,000 clones listed, about 80% were seen once. This chain connects TRBV6-5 to TRBJ1-5, with D unclear. Source material: peripheral blood. The sequence came from a human donor with acute or convalescent COVID-19. The donor label of this sample is uncertain. CDR3 loop: CASSYSGSQPQHF. The CDR3 coding sequence is TGTGCCAGCAGTTACTCCGGTAGCCAGCCCCAGCATTTT.